This T cell receptor beta chain was observed in a study of blood T cell repertoires in COVID-19. The germline CDR1 and CDR2 sequences are MDHEN and SYDVKM. The V and J ends lost 3 bases and 7 bases respectively, with 4 bases between them. This CDR3 has 10 amino acids. TCRdb's copy holds only in-frame clones and misses some; the assay was immunoSEQ multiplex PCR. The sample includes some 290,000 clones, more than 90% of them seen just once. Participants spanned ages about 18 to 95 years and resided in 24 US areas. Membership in each cohort depended on participant-reported clinical history. The TCR originated in a woman aged 25 to 45 who had been exposed to COVID-19. The rearrangement uses TRBV28 and TRBJ2-7; D is unresolved. Sequencing was performed on PBMCs or T cells enriched from blood (not recorded which). The CDR3, as DNA: TGTGCCAGCAGTTTGAGGGAGCAGTACTTC. As protein: CASSLREQYF.